This T cell receptor (beta chain) was documented in a study of post-analysis software for immune sequencing data. The wider study: Relapsing-remitting, secondary progressive and progressive-relapsing multiple sclerosis courses were included. The study, taken as a whole, reports: Roughly 5 TRBV segments were significantly more frequent in patients than in controls. TRBV5-6, TRBV5-1 and TRBV20-1 were among these segments. Same-batch samples co-clustered strongly by F measure. Multiple sclerosis was associated with a significant reduction in normalized Chao1 diversity relative to controls.

Looked up from germline, CDR1 is DFQATT and CDR2 is SNEGSKA (reference sequence). V was shortened by 3 bases and J by 0 bases, with 8 bases between the two germline ends. The CDR3 runs to 14 residues. In regard to this clonotype: As yet, its antigen is unknown.

Unique molecular identifiers were built into the TCR beta cDNA libraries. When 1 to 10 million T cells were used, they gave about 550,000 cDNA molecules. Each CDR3 protein is one row after TCRdb ran MiXCR on the PCR reads. The data hold hundreds of thousands of distinct CDR3 sequences, with about 27% observed a single time. The chain employs TRBV20-1 and TRBJ2-2, with unresolved D. Sequencing was done on a sample of blood. The TCR was taken from a girl aged 10 to 17 with multiple sclerosis. As DNA, the CDR3 is TGCAGTGCTAGCAGGAGATCGAACACCGGGGAGCTGTTTTTT. Its translation is CSASRRSNTGELFF.